This is a list of T cell receptor beta chains from one sample in a study of OX40 agonist ivuxolimab in advanced cancers. Assay used: immunoSEQ multiplex PCR; TCRdb lists only in-frame clones, some missing. The sample shows 50,000 to 75,000 clones, 75% to 90% of them seen only once. The sample consisted of CD4+ or CD8+ T cells sorted from blood, taken in a trial of the OX40 agonist ivuxolimab. Receptors originate from an adult with an advanced solid tumor such as melanoma, head and neck, liver or kidney cancer. The CDR3 runs from the conserved cysteine through the conserved F or W.

length: 13; J: TRBJ1-2; V: TRBV7-2; CDR3: CASSPNRAGGYTF
length: 14; J: TRBJ2-7; V: TRBV28; CDR3: CAGSTGQGPYEQYF
length: 14; J: TRBJ2-7; V: TRBV7-9; CDR3: CASSLGHSSYEQYF
length: 18; J: TRBJ1-5; V: TRBV5-4; CDR3: CASSLGGTGIYSNQPQHF
length: 14; J: TRBJ2-7; V: TRBV19; CDR3: CASSIRDQVREQYF
length: 14; J: TRBJ2-1; V: TRBV5-4; CDR3: CASSLQGAYNEQFF
length: 16; J: TRBJ2-7; V: TRBV4-3; CDR3: CASSQDFGGISYEQYF
length: 13; J: TRBJ1-6; V: TRBV30; CDR3: CAWRDTHNSPLHF
length: 16; J: TRBJ1-6; V: TRBV5-6; CDR3: CASSIWGLQGSSPLHF
length: 16; J: TRBJ2-1; V: TRBV28; CDR3: CASRSDRGPLNNEQFF
length: 14; J: TRBJ1-1; V: TRBV19; CDR3: CASSSLGGATEAFF
length: 15; J: TRBJ1-5; V: TRBV5-8; CDR3: CASTPGRVLNQPQHF
length: 14; J: TRBJ2-2; V: TRBV7-2; CDR3: CASSLQTRSGELFF
length: 15; J: TRBJ2-7; V: TRBV7-2; CDR3: CASSLAPGLGGEQYF
length: 14; J: TRBJ1-6; V: TRBV7-2; CDR3: CASVGGAYNSPLHF
length: 12; J: TRBJ2-7; V: TRBV19; CDR3: CASSNRNLEQYF
length: 14; J: TRBJ1-4; V: TRBV5-8; CDR3: CASSLGQPNEKLFF
length: 14; J: TRBJ2-5; V: TRBV18; CDR3: CASSPGQGLETQYF
length: 15; J: TRBJ1-5; V: TRBV7-9; CDR3: CASSLGGTPGQPQHF
length: 14; J: TRBJ2-2; V: TRBV19; CDR3: CASSIRTRPGELFF
length: 11; J: TRBJ2-7; V: TRBV2; CDR3: CATRREYEQYF
length: 13; J: TRBJ2-1; V: TRBV28; CDR3: CASSASGRGEQFF
length: 14; J: TRBJ2-2; V: TRBV6-6; CDR3: CASSYRQGSGELFF
length: 18; J: TRBJ2-5; V: TRBV12-5; CDR3: CASGLTAPSGRFQETQYF
length: 13; J: TRBJ2-5; V: TRBV6-5; CDR3: CASKGPSRETQYF
length: 14; J: TRBJ1-4; V: TRBV2; CDR3: CASSRDRGNEKLFF
length: 15; J: TRBJ1-1; V: TRBV4-3; CDR3: CASSIQGAGNTEAFF
length: 15; J: TRBJ2-1; V: TRBV14; CDR3: CASSRAGGVNNEQFF
length: 14; J: TRBJ2-2; V: TRBV11-3; CDR3: CASSFRSNTGELFF
length: 15; J: TRBJ1-5; V: TRBV11-2; CDR3: CASSSGTLNNQPQHF
length: 13; J: TRBJ1-3; V: TRBV19; CDR3: CASSDSSGNTIYF
length: 9; J: TRBJ2-3; V: TRBV20-1; CDR3: CSAEDTQYF
length: 13; J: TRBJ2-2; V: TRBV7-3; CDR3: CASTTGGTGELFF
length: 15; J: TRBJ2-1; V: TRBV9; CDR3: CASSVAEGPYNEQFF
length: 15; J: TRBJ1-6; V: TRBV5-1; CDR3: CASSLVSGDNSPLHF
length: 15; J: TRBJ2-2; V: TRBV10-1; CDR3: CASSALGSRAGELFF
length: 15; J: TRBJ2-3; V: TRBV28; CDR3: CASSSPLGRADTQYF
length: 16; J: TRBJ2-7; V: TRBV7-8; CDR3: CASSLIPGTGQGEQYF
length: 15; J: TRBJ2-2; V: TRBV7-8; CDR3: CASSLEARNTGELFF
length: 15; J: TRBJ1-1; V: TRBV5-6; CDR3: CASSLGTGTPTEAFF
length: 15; J: TRBJ1-5; V: TRBV2; CDR3: CASSEGAVSNQPQHF
length: 13; J: TRBJ2-3; V: TRBV5-1; CDR3: CASSSAHADTQYF
length: 14; J: TRBJ1-5; V: TRBV18; CDR3: CASSSGQGGQPQHF
length: 15; J: TRBJ2-3; V: TRBV2; CDR3: CASSPWGAGTDTQYF
length: 15; J: TRBJ2-3; V: TRBV27; CDR3: CASSKGDRETDTQYF
length: 16; J: TRBJ2-1; V: TRBV7-8; CDR3: CASSLRGSGRYNEQFF
length: 17; J: TRBJ2-3; V: TRBV9; CDR3: CASSPRGVAGGADTQYF
length: 15; J: TRBJ2-1; V: TRBV27; CDR3: CASSLGTGDPNEQFF
length: 15; J: TRBJ1-6; V: TRBV7-2; CDR3: CASSSGQGNNSPLHF
length: 13; J: TRBJ1-5; V: TRBV2; CDR3: CASSPQTGGPQHF
length: 16; J: TRBJ1-6; V: TRBV27; CDR3: CASSLSGRGRNSPLHF
length: 13; J: TRBJ2-1; V: TRBV2; CDR3: CASMPTSGGEQFF
length: 14; J: TRBJ2-1; V: TRBV19; CDR3: CASGLAGGYNEQFF
length: 18; J: TRBJ2-1; V: TRBV4-1; CDR3: CASSQERLTGTPNNEQFF
length: 16; J: TRBJ2-5; V: TRBV6-1; CDR3: CASSVLLAGNQETQYF
length: 15; J: TRBJ2-5; V: TRBV30; CDR3: CAWSAGTVDVETQYF
length: 17; J: TRBJ1-4; V: TRBV30; CDR3: CAWSVVSGQGNNEKLFF
length: 12; J: TRBJ2-3; V: TRBV11-2; CDR3: CASSSSTDTQYF
length: 13; J: TRBJ2-1; V: TRBV25-1; CDR3: CASWGQGASEQFF
length: 15; J: TRBJ2-7; V: TRBV6-5; CDR3: CASSVGQGRVYEQYF